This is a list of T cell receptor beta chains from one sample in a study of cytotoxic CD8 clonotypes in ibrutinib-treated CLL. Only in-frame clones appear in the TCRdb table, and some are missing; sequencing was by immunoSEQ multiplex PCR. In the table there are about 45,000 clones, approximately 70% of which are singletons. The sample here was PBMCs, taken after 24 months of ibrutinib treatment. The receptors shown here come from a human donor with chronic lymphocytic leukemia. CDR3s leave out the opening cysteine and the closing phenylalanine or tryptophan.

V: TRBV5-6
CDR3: ASSLAAYEAF

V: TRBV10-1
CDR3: ASSGRQGNQPQH

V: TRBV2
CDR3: ASSGSGPLSPDTQY

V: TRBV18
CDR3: ASSPQKTGEKLF

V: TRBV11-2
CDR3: ASSLTSGGPYEQY

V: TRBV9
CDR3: ASSALGTSGSGQY

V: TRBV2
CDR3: ASSGSGSSYNEQF

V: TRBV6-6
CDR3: ASSYSPASPNYVYT

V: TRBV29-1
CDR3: SVDRQGRTQY

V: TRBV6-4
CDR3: ASRELALSSYEQY

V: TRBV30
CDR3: AWTYGDRNTPQH

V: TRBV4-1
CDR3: ASSHPTSDKGQGPFGQPQH

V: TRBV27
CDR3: ASTRQGSYNEQF

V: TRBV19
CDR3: ASRGLSNQPQH

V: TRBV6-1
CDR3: ASSPQGYTQY

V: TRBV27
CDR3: ASSLSQGVTEAF

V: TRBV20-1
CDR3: SPYLDTQY

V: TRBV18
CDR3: ASSFRLAGGNEQY

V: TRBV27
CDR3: ASSLYGLANTEAF

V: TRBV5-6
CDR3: ASSLAGTGNSPLH

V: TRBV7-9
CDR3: ASGGRAGLETQY

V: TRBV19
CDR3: ASNRLGGNNQPQH

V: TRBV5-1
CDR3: ASSLWGNEQY

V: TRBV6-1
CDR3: ASSRTEGYEQY

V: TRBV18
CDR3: ASSTVGTTYRNYGYT